Included here is one T cell receptor beta chain sequence, with context. The data stem from a study of glioma-infiltrating T cells after dendritic cell vaccination. Study-level background: Dendritic cells derived from monocytes and pulsed with autologous tumor lysate formed the vaccine.

All glioblastoma patients lacked an isocitrate dehydrogenase mutation. Only in-frame clones appear in the TCRdb table, and some are missing; sequencing was by immunoSEQ multiplex PCR. The sample contains fewer than 85,000 clones, over 75% of which appear only once. V was pared by 0 bases and J by 7 bases, with 13 bases between. The germline gives CDR1 MGHRA, CDR2 YSYEKL. The CDR3 runs 15 residues. This rearrangement joins TRBV4-1 to TRBJ1-5; tentatively, D is TRBD1 (5 bases). This sequence originates from a human donor with glioblastoma. Sequenced material: blood, taken before dendritic cell vaccination. CDR3 in DNA: TGCGCCAGCAGCCAAGAACGGGGGAGGTTACAGCCCCAGCATTTT. Residues: CASSQERGRLQPQHF.